These T cell receptor beta chains were read from a single sample in a study of cytomegalovirus exposure and HLA in healthy donors. Measured with immunoSEQ multiplex PCR; TCRdb has only the in-frame clones, and not every one. Of some 160,000 clones listed, approximately 80% are singletons. Sequencing input: PBMCs. Every receptor here comes from a male donor in good health and CMV-seropositive. The CDR3 runs from the conserved cysteine through the conserved F or W. The D gene is left open where the match is weak. Size is omitted from some rows. Given values are once, few, many or a class for expanded clones.

J gene,D gene,V gene,clone size,CDR3 protein,CDR3 DNA
TRBJ1-5,-,TRBV19,few,CASSGHGNQPQHF,TGTGCCAGTAGTGGACATGGCAATCAGCCCCAGCATTTT
TRBJ1-5,TRBD1,TRBV19,few,CASSIGGTGSQPQHF,TGTGCCAGTAGTATAGGAGGGACAGGGAGCCAGCCCCAGCATTTT
TRBJ1-6,TRBD1,TRBV27,-,CASMEWDRGLDSPLHF,TGTGCCAGCATGGAGTGGGACAGGGGGTTGGATTCACCCCTCCACTTT
TRBJ1-5,TRBD1,TRBV5-8,-,CASSLGDRESNQPQHF,TGTGCCAGCAGCTTGGGGGACAGGGAATCCAATCAGCCCCAGCATTTT
TRBJ2-7,TRBD1,TRBV29-1,few,CSVLSGTGIYEQYF,TGCAGCGTCCTCTCTGGGACAGGGATCTACGAGCAGTACTTC
TRBJ2-7,TRBD2,TRBV19,-,CASSPSGRSTEQYF,TGTGCCAGTAGTCCCAGCGGGAGGAGTACCGAGCAGTACTTC
TRBJ2-7,-,TRBV2,-,CASETAYEQYF,TGTGCCAGCGAAACGGCCTACGAGCAGTACTTC
TRBJ2-1,-,TRBV30,-,CAWRSGSSYNEQFF,TGTGCCTGGAGGAGCGGAAGCTCCTACAATGAGCAGTTCTTC
TRBJ2-7,TRBD2,TRBV18,once,CASSSSGRAYEQYF,TGTGCCAGCTCATCTAGCGGGAGGGCCTACGAGCAGTACTTC
TRBJ2-7,TRBD1,TRBV7-9,few,CSSSHGTGESFYEQYF,TGTTCCAGCAGCCACGGGACAGGGGAGAGTTTCTACGAGCAGTACTTC
TRBJ1-1,-,TRBV10-3,few,CASRTDNTEAFF,TGTGCCAGCCGGACAGACAACACTGAAGCTTTCTTT
TRBJ2-2,-,TRBV28,-,CASGMGSTGELFF,TGTGCCAGCGGAATGGGGAGTACCGGGGAGCTGTTTTTT
TRBJ2-1,TRBD2,TRBV27,once,CASSWGTSGSYNEQFF,TGTGCCAGCAGTTGGGGGACTAGCGGGAGCTACAATGAGCAGTTCTTC
TRBJ1-5,-,TRBV30,-,CAWTPRSSNQPQHF,TGTGCCTGGACCCCCCGTAGTAGCAATCAGCCCCAGCATTTT
TRBJ1-1,-,TRBV19,few,CASSIEVTEAFF,TGTGCCAGTAGTATTGAGGTAACCGAAGCTTTCTTT
TRBJ2-1,TRBD2,TRBV6-1,-,CASSELGAGGGGNEQFF,TGTGCCAGCAGTGAACTCGGAGCGGGAGGAGGGGGGAATGAGCAGTTCTTC
TRBJ1-1,-,TRBV4-2,few,CASSQPPQRGNTEAFF,TGTGCCAGCAGCCAACCTCCCCAGCGGGGGAACACTGAAGCTTTCTTT
TRBJ1-2,-,TRBV5-4,-,CASSLAGGQLDGYTF,TGTGCCAGCAGCTTGGCCGGAGGGCAGCTAGATGGCTACACCTTC
TRBJ1-4,-,TRBV30,once,CAWRGDIENPKLFF,TGTGCCTGGAGGGGGGACATCGAGAATCCGAAACTGTTTTTT
TRBJ2-7,TRBD2,TRBV4-2,few,CASSQALASGSYEQYF,TGTGCCAGCAGCCAAGCATTGGCTAGCGGATCCTACGAGCAGTACTTC
TRBJ2-5,-,TRBV21-1,-,CAGDRPGETQYF,TGTGCCGGGGACAGGCCGGGAGAGACCCAGTACTTC
TRBJ1-2,-,TRBV28,-,CASSFRAGRGNYGYTF,TGTGCCAGCAGTTTTCGGGCGGGACGTGGGAACTATGGCTACACCTTC
TRBJ1-3,-,TRBV10-1,-,CASSELIMRTTSSGNTIYF,TGCGCCAGCAGTGAGTTAATTATGCGGACAACGAGCTCTGGAAACACCATATATTTT
TRBJ1-2,-,TRBV19,few,CASRWQNYGYTF,TGTGCCAGTAGGTGGCAGAACTATGGCTACACCTTC
TRBJ2-7,-,TRBV5-1,-,CASTIGGSEQYF,TGCGCCAGCACGATCGGGGGTAGCGAGCAGTACTTC
TRBJ2-7,-,TRBV11-3,-,CASSFGDEQYF,TGTGCCAGCAGCTTCGGAGACGAGCAGTACTTC
TRBJ2-7,-,TRBV7-2,-,CASSLVPGSSYEQYF,TGTGCCAGCAGCTTAGTGCCCGGGAGCTCCTACGAGCAGTACTTC
TRBJ2-3,-,TRBV6-1,-,CASSESTRGTQYF,TGTGCCAGCAGTGAATCCACCCGAGGTACGCAGTATTTT
TRBJ1-6,-,TRBV4-1,-,CASSQGGLTNSPLHF,TGCGCCAGCAGCCAAGGGGGCCTCACTAATTCACCCCTCCACTTT
TRBJ1-2,TRBD1,TRBV6-1,-,CASRKSGGDIFF,TGTGCCAGCAGAAAGTCAGGGGGCGACATCTTCTTC
TRBJ1-2,TRBD1,TRBV19,-,CASGDRYAVGYTF,TGTGCCAGTGGGGACAGATATGCGGTTGGCTACACCTTC
TRBJ1-1,-,TRBV18,-,CASSLTGEAFF,TGTGCCAGCTCATTAACAGGGGAAGCTTTCTTT
TRBJ2-3,TRBD1,TRBV5-4,once,CASSAGQGADTQYF,TGTGCCAGCAGCGCGGGACAGGGGGCAGATACGCAGTATTTT
TRBJ2-3,TRBD2,TRBV4-1,-,CASSQDELAGSTDTQYF,TGCGCCAGCAGCCAAGATGAACTAGCGGGATCCACAGATACGCAGTATTTT
TRBJ2-2,-,TRBV27,-,CASSFGGELFF,TGTGCCAGCAGTTTCGGCGGGGAGCTGTTTTTT
TRBJ2-5,-,TRBV4-2,-,CASSGVGGETQYF,TGTGCCAGCAGTGGGGTGGGAGGAGAGACCCAGTACTTC
TRBJ2-2,-,TRBV6-5,-,CASSSRLGTGELFF,TGTGCCAGCAGTTCCCGACTGGGCACCGGGGAGCTGTTTTTT
TRBJ2-7,-,TRBV19,-,CASRPMGASSYEQYF,TGTGCCAGTAGACCAATGGGGGCCAGTTCCTACGAGCAGTACTTC
TRBJ2-7,TRBD1,TRBV28,-,CASSQDRDEQYF,TGTGCCAGCAGTCAGGACAGGGACGAGCAGTACTTC
TRBJ2-7,-,TRBV6-5,-,CASRPDPGYEQYF,TGTGCCAGCAGGCCCGATCCGGGGTACGAGCAGTACTTC
TRBJ2-3,TRBD2,TRBV11-1,-,CASSFRLAGVEDTQYF,TGTGCCAGCAGCTTCCGGCTAGCGGGAGTTGAGGATACGCAGTATTTT
TRBJ1-2,-,TRBV6-5,-,CASSTNAGDNYGYTF,TGTGCCAGCAGTACCAATGCGGGGGATAACTATGGCTACACCTTC
TRBJ2-7,TRBD1,TRBV10-3,-,CAISGTGRGEQYF,TGTGCCATCAGTGGGACAGGGCGAGGCGAGCAGTACTTC
TRBJ2-1,TRBD2,TRBV5-1,once,CASSLDRLADNEQFF,TGCGCCAGCAGCTTGGACAGACTAGCGGACAATGAGCAGTTCTTC
TRBJ1-6,-,TRBV21-1,-,CASSILRRGKGNSPLHF,TGTGCCAGCAGCATCTTGCGCAGGGGGAAAGGTAATTCACCCCTCCACTTT
TRBJ1-2,TRBD1,TRBV2,-,CASSDDPGQRMVAYTF,TGTGCCAGCAGTGACGACCCGGGACAGCGGATGGTTGCCTACACCTTC
TRBJ2-7,-,TRBV5-4,-,CASSSQKTTYEQYF,TGTGCCAGCAGCTCTCAGAAAACCACCTACGAGCAGTACTTC
TRBJ2-7,TRBD2,TRBV7-6,-,CASSLLAGVRGEQYF,TGTGCCAGCAGCCTACTAGCGGGAGTTCGTGGTGAGCAGTACTTC
TRBJ2-3,TRBD2,TRBV28,-,CASSYLAGGRDTQYF,TGTGCCAGCAGCTACCTAGCGGGAGGGCGAGATACGCAGTATTTT
TRBJ1-5,-,TRBV29-1,-,CSVTMGGGGEPQHF,TGCAGCGTTACAATGGGGGGGGGCGGGGAGCCCCAGCATTTT
TRBJ2-1,TRBD2,TRBV30,-,CAWRKTWTSGYNEQFF,TGTGCCTGGAGAAAAACCTGGACTAGCGGTTACAATGAGCAGTTCTTC
TRBJ1-4,-,TRBV29-1,-,CSVAEPAGKLFF,TGCAGCGTTGCGGAGCCCGCGGGAAAACTGTTTTTT
TRBJ2-5,TRBD2,TRBV5-1,-,CASSSWGREDQETQYF,TGCGCCAGCAGCTCCTGGGGGCGGGAGGACCAAGAGACCCAGTACTTC
TRBJ2-5,-,TRBV25-1,-,CASSDGSLETQYF,TGTGCCAGCAGTGATGGCTCGTTGGAGACCCAGTACTTC
TRBJ1-5,-,TRBV30,-,CAWTRDNQPQHF,TGTGCCTGGACCAGGGACAATCAGCCCCAGCATTTT